The sequence of this TCR beta chain was determined in a study of blood T cell repertoires in COVID-19 (dated by TCRdb to 2018 to 2021). Study-level background: The collaborator samples originated in the United States, Italy and Spain and spanned the acute and convalescent phases of COVID-19. Where available, HLA class I and class II types were taken from metadata supplied by the sample provider and were not determined by assay-based typing. The dataset comprised deeply sampled blood TCRbeta repertoires from subjects exposed to, actively infected with, or recovered from COVID-19. The samples were drawn from two sources: the first 160 participants of the ongoing ImmuneRACE study, and 950 to 1,500 subjects contributed by 6 global collaborators. The sample metadata nearly always contained a de-identified subject ID, COVID-19 status, age in years and sex. The repertoires were released in a freely available public database intended as a resource for research on the immune response to SARS-CoV-2. The material from the prospective study consisted of cDNA or gDNA derived from T cells, B-cell-depleted T cells, or PBMCs. Paper-wide results and their limitations: Clinical and demographic metadata were provided uncurated, with the amount varying by source and participant.

Looking up the germline V gene (reference sequence) yields CDR1 LNHNV and CDR2 YYDKDF. V loses 0 bases of germline sequence and J loses 6 bases, and the interval between the two ends is 24 bases. The cysteine opens and the phenylalanine closes a CDR3 of 19 amino acids. Only the CDR3 portion is preserved as DNA: 57 bases, with reading frame beginning at the first base. Each collaborating institution followed its own protocols to collect whole blood in K2EDTA tubes. Collaborator samples were shipped for TCRbeta analysis as frozen whole blood, isolated PBMCs, or DNA extracted from either sample type. A word on this clone: The antigen it recognizes is unknown. No much larger clone is present one base from it, and per-base qualities are unavailable.

TCRbeta CDR3 regions were amplified from genomic DNA using the immunoSEQ Assay, a bias-controlled multiplex PCR. On the study's bioinformatics: Within the assay, amplification of reference gene primers was used to estimate how many nucleated cells each sample contained. Sequence reads were collapsed and filtered to measure the absolute abundance of every unique TCRbeta CDR3 rearrangement. Productive Simpson clonality was computed per sample as the square root of Simpson's diversity index over productive rearrangements. Entries here come from immuneACCESS through TCRdb and include only in-frame sequences with V and J called. Some clones fail to appear in such tables; in the studies checked, an unresolved V gene covers under half of the shortfall, and the cause of the remainder is unknown. For V, J and clone size, that table is used; D and trimming come from the DNA. The sample table shows about 15,000 clones, and over 65% are seen once. Roughly 15% of the sample is taken by the ten largest.

What was sequenced was peripheral blood. The clonotype comes from a human donor in a cohort sampled during active COVID-19. This receptor chain uses TRBV15 and TRBJ2-1; TRBD1 is a weak D gene call, 6 bases matching. Read as DNA, the sequence is TGTGCCACCAGCAGAGATGGGACACCCGGCGGCCCTTCTAGCAATGAGCAGTTCTTC. Its protein is CATSRDGTPGGPSSNEQFF. The full variable domain, completed from the reference TRBV15 and TRBJ2-1 proteins outside the CDR3, reads DAMVIQNPRYQVTQFGKPVTLSCSQTLNHNVMYWYQQKSSQAPKLLFHYYDKDFNNEADTPDNFQSRRPNTSFCFLDIRSPGLGDTAMYLCATSRDGTPGGPSSNEQFFGPGTRLTVL.